This entry lists 14 T cell receptor beta chains sequenced from one sample in a study of siplizumab effects on memory and regulatory T cells. TCRdb's copy holds only in-frame clones and misses some; the assay was immunoSEQ multiplex PCR. The sample gives about 100,000 clones, approximately 94% of which show up once; over 0.55% is in the top ten. Sequencing was carried out using Tregs sorted from blood. The receptor set was obtained from a human donor in good health.

This sequence joins TRBV20-1 and TRBJ1-2; D gene uncertain. The length of the CDR3 is 11 residues. Per the germline V gene, CDR1 is DFQATT and CDR2 is SNEGSKA (reference sequence). V was shortened by 6 bases and J by 0 bases, with 5 bases between the two germline ends. CDR3 sequence: CSARTNYGYTF. The CDR3 nucleotides are TGCAGTGCGAGGACTAACTATGGCTACACCTTC.

V and J are TRBV4-1 and TRBJ1-3; tentative D call: TRBD1 (5 bases). The CDR3 is 15 residues long. Between the trimmed V and J ends, which lost 5 bases and 0 bases, there was a span of 11 bases. The germline V gene encodes CDR1 MGHRA and CDR2 YSYEKL. The chain's CDR3 is CASSRQPSSGNTIYF. CDR3 sequence (DNA): TGCGCCAGCAGCAGACAGCCCAGCTCTGGAAACACCATATATTTT.

The sample holds one count of this clone. The chain joins TRBV16 to TRBJ1-5; TRBD1 aligns across 8 bases. Germline CDR1 is KGHSY and CDR2 is FQNENV. There are 16 residues in the CDR3. V lost 4 bases and J lost 1; bases outside the gene matches: 6. CDR3 in amino acids: CASSPGQGRSNQPQHF. CDR3 in DNA: TGTGCCAGCAGCCCAGGACAGGGTAGAAGCAATCAGCCCCAGCATTTT.

V and J are TRBV6-6 and TRBJ1-2; D remains unclear. The germline V gene encodes CDR1 MNHNY and CDR2 SVGAGI (reference sequence). V dropped 2 bases and J dropped 6 bases, with 13 bases sitting between them. The CDR3 length is 14 residues. This CDR3 is CASSYQGAGNGYTF. The CDR3 region has the DNA TGTGCCAGCAGTTACCAAGGCGCAGGAAATGGCTACACCTTC.

The chain has TRBV4-1 and TRBJ2-7, with TRBD2 matching over 7 bases. CDR1 is MGHRA, CDR2 YSYEKL, per germline. Trimming at V came to 6 bases and at J to 2 bases, leaving 4 bases not matched to a gene. This CDR3 has 13 residues. CDR3 DNA: TGCGCCAGCAGTCGGGGGGTTCCCTACGAGCAGTACTTC. Translating it yields CASSRGVPYEQYF.

The chain uses TRBV27 and TRBJ1-5; weak D call: TRBD1 (6 bases). The CDR3 length is 14 residues. The germline CDR1 and CDR2 sequences are MNHEY and SMNVEV (reference sequence). The V gene lost 3 bases and the J gene lost 7 bases, with 13 bases spanning the gap. The CDR3 coding sequence is TGTGCCAGCAGTTTTGGGTACAGGGACCAGCCCCAGCATTTT. Its translation is CASSFGYRDQPQHF.

V is TRBV28 and J is TRBJ1-4; D uncertain. Germline-derived CDR1 and CDR2 are MDHEN and SYDVKM. This CDR3 spans 14 amino acids. The germline V and J ends were trimmed by 7 bases and 4 bases, with 13 bases remaining between them. CDR3 DNA sequence: TGTGCCAGCACCCTGGGCGTGAGTAATGAAAAACTGTTTTTT. It encodes CASTLGVSNEKLFF.

The chain carries TRBV6-5 and TRBJ1-4, with D possibly being TRBD1 (5 bases). Trimming pared 2 bases from V and 6 bases from J, leaving 10 bases between. Germline CDR1 MNHEY, CDR2 SVGAGI. The CDR3 totals 14 residues. CDR3 DNA sequence: TGTGCCAGCAGTTACGGGCAGGGCCATGAAAAACTGTTTTTT. Encoded protein: CASSYGQGHEKLFF.

The chain combines TRBV20-1 with TRBJ2-1; D is uncertain. CDR3 length equals 11 residues. Germline V gene lookup returns CDR1 DFQATT and CDR2 SNEGSKA (reference sequence). Trimming removed 3 bases from V and 8 bases from J, with 8 bases in between. The CDR3 DNA is TGCAGTGCTAGCGTCCTCTATGAGCAGTTCTTC. Amino acids: CSASVLYEQFF.

The chain has TRBV28 and TRBJ2-1; 10 bases are shared with TRBD2. V gave up 6 bases and J gave up 1 base; unmatched junction bases: 18. The CDR3 length is 20 residues. The V gene's germline CDR1 is MDHEN and CDR2 SYDVKM. CDR3 residues: CASRPYGGLARIGSYNEQFF. For the CDR3, the DNA is TGTGCCAGCAGGCCTTACGGGGGACTAGCGAGGATTGGGTCCTACAATGAGCAGTTCTTC.

The rearrangement uses TRBV10-3 and TRBJ2-1; no firm D call. This CDR3 comprises 12 residues. From germline, CDR1 is ENHRY and CDR2 SYGVKD. With 8 bases removed from V and 0 bases from J, the gap between germline ends came to 5 bases. Here the CDR3 DNA reads TGTGCCATCGCGGCCTCCTACAATGAGCAGTTCTTC. Amino acids: CAIAASYNEQFF.

The gene calls are TRBV7-3 and TRBJ1-2, with D tentatively TRBD1 (5 bases). The V end was cut by 3 bases, the J end by 2 bases, with 10 bases between. This CDR3 contains 14 residues. CDR1 and CDR2 from the germline V gene are SGHTA and FQGTGA. In DNA form, the CDR3 reads TGTGCCAGCAGCTTGGGACCATCAAACTATGGCTACACCTTC. Translated: CASSLGPSNYGYTF.

V gene TRBV25-1 combines with J gene TRBJ2-1, with D unclear. V was clipped by 4 bases and J by 4 bases, with 14 bases between them. The CDR3 contains 15 residues. Germline V gives CDR1 MGHDK, CDR2 SYGVNS. DNA of the CDR3: TGTGCCAGCAGTGCGTACCAAGGTCTGTACAATGAGCAGTTCTTC. It yields the protein CASSAYQGLYNEQFF.

The rearrangement joins TRBV19 to TRBJ1-3; D remains unclear. This CDR3 region has 16 residues. The germline V gene encodes CDR1 LNHDA and CDR2 SQIVND (reference sequence). Trimming left V 5 bases short and J 0 bases short, with 14 bases between. CDR3 residues: CASSGLGISSGNTIYF. The DNA of the CDR3 is TGTGCCAGTAGTGGGCTGGGAATTAGCTCTGGAAACACCATATATTTT.